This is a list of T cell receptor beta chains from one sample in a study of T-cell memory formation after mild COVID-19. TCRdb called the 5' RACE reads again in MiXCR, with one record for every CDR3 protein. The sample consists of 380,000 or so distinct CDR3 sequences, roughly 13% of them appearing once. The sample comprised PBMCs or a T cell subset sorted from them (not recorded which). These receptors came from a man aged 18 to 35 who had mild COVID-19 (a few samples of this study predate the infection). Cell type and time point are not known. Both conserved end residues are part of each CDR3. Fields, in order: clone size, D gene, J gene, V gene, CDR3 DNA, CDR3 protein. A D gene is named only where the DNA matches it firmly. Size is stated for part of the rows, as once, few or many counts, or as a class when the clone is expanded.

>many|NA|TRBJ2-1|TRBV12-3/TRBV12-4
TGTGCCAGCAGTCCCCCGCTCACTAGAGGTGAGCAGTTCTTC
CASSPPLTRGEQFF
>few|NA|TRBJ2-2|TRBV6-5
TGTGCCAGCAGTTACTCGACCGGGGTCAACACCGGGGAGCTGTTTTTT
CASSYSTGVNTGELFF
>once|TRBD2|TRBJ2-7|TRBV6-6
TGTGCCAGCAGGCCCCCGTTCGGGCGGGGGGACAACTACGAGCAGTACTTC
CASRPPFGRGDNYEQYF
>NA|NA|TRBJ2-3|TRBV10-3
TGTGCCATCAGTCCAGGGGGCACAGATACGCAGTATTTT
CAISPGGTDTQYF
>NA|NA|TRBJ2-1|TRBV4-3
TGCGCCAGCAGCCAAGTAAGCGACTACTTATACAATGAGCAGTTCTTC
CASSQVSDYLYNEQFF
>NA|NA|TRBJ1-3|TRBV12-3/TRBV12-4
TGTGCCAGCAGTACGGGGGTAAACACCATATATTTT
CASSTGVNTIYF
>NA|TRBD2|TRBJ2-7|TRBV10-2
TGCGCCAGCAGCGGGACTAGCGGGTACGAGCAGTACTTC
CASSGTSGYEQYF
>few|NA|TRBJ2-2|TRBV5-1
TGCGCCAGCAGCTTGGAATATCGAGGGGAGCTGTTTTTT
CASSLEYRGELFF
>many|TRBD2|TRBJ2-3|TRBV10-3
TGTGCCACCCTTGGACTAGCCGGCACAGATACGCAGTATTTT
CATLGLAGTDTQYF
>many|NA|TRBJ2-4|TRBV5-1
TGCGCCAGCAGCTCCCCAGGGGCATTAAACATTCAGTACTTC
CASSSPGALNIQYF
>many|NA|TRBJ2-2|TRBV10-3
TGTGCCATCAGTGAGTCGACGTCCGGGGAGCTGTTTTTT
CAISESTSGELFF
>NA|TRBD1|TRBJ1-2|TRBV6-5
TGTGCCAGCAGTGGAACGGGACAGCCCACTAACTATGGCTACACCTTC
CASSGTGQPTNYGYTF
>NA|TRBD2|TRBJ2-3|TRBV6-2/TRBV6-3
TGTGCCAGCAGCTCACTAGCGGGGGACCCGAGGACAGATACGCAGTATTTT
CASSSLAGDPRTDTQYF
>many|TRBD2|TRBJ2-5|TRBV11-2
TGTGCCAGCAGCCCGGGACTAGCGGGGCTCCTGGGGGAGACCCAGTACTTC
CASSPGLAGLLGETQYF
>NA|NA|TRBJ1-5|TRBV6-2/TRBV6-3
TGTGCCAGCCGCAGTAGCAATCAGCCCCAGCATTTT
CASRSSNQPQHF
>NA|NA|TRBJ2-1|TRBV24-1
TGTGCCACCAGTGCTCGGGGGACCCACAATGAGCAGTTCTTC
CATSARGTHNEQFF
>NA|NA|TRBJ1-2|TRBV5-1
TGCGCCAGCAGCTTCGCGGGGCGGGGCTACACCTTC
CASSFAGRGYTF
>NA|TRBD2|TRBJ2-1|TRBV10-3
TGTGCCATCAGTGAGTTGAGCGGGGGGAGAGATGAGCAGTTCTTC
CAISELSGGRDEQFF